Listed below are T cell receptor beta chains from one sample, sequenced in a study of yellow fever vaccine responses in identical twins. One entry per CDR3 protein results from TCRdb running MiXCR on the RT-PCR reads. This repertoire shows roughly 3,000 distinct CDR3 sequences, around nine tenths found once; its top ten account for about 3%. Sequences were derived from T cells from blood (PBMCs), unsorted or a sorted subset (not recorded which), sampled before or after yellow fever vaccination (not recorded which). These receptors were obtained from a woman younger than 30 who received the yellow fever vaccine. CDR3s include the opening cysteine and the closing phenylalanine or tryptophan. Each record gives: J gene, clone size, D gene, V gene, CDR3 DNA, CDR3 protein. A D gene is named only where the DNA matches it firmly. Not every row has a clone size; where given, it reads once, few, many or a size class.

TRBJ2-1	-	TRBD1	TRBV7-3	TGTGCCAGCAGCATAACCTTACAGGGGGCTGGTGAGCAGTTCTTC	CASSITLQGAGEQFF
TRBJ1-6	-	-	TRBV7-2	TGTGCCAGCAGAACTGAAGGTTTTACCCTCCACTTT	CASRTEGFTLHF
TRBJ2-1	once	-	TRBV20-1	TGCAGTGCTAGTACTCTCGTTCAGTTCTTC	CSASTLVQFF
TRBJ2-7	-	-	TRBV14	TGTGCCAGCAGCCAAGATCTTGGTTACGAGCAGTACTTC	CASSQDLGYEQYF
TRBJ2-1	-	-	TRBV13	TGTGCCAGCTATTGGGGCGGTGGCGATGAGCAGTTCTTC	CASYWGGGDEQFF
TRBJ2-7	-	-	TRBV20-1	TGCAGTGCTAGAGAACGGGAAGGGTACTACGAGCAGTACTTC	CSAREREGYYEQYF
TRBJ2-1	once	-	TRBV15	TGTGCCACCAGCAGAGATTGGCGGAACTCCTACAATGAGCAGTTCTTC	CATSRDWRNSYNEQFF
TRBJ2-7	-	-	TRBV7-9	TGTGCCAGCAGCTTAGAGGCGGTAGATGAGCAGTACTTC	CASSLEAVDEQYF
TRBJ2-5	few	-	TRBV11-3	TGTGCCAGCAGCTTAGGAGGGAACGCCGAGACCCAGTACTTC	CASSLGGNAETQYF
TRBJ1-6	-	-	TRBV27	TGTGCCAGCAGTTATTCCGGACTCAATTCACCCCTCCACTTT	CASSYSGLNSPLHF
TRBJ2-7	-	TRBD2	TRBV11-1	TGTGCCAGCAGCGAACTAGCGGGTGTCTACGAGCAGTACTTC	CASSELAGVYEQYF
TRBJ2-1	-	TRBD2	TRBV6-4	TGTGCCAGCAGTGACGCGGGGGGGGGCAATGAGCAGTTCTTC	CASSDAGGGNEQFF
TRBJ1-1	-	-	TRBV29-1	TGCAGCGTTGAAGAGGGTAAAGCTGAAGCTTTCTTT	CSVEEGKAEAFF
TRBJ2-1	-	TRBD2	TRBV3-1	TGTGCCAGCAGCCCAGGCCGGGCTAGCGGGAGGATTTACAATGAGCAGTTCTTC	CASSPGRASGRIYNEQFF
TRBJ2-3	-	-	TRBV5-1	TGCGCCAGCAGCTTGGCAGGCAAAGTCGGTACGCAGTATTTT	CASSLAGKVGTQYF
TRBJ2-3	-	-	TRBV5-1	TGCGCCAGCAGCCCAAGACCTAGCACAGATACGCAGTATTTT	CASSPRPSTDTQYF
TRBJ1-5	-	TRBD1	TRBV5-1	TGCGCCAGCAGCTTAGGGACAGCGCCTAATCAGCCCCAGCATTTT	CASSLGTAPNQPQHF
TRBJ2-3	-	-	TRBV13	TGTGCCAGCAGCTCTCGGAGAACAGATACGCAGTATTTT	CASSSRRTDTQYF
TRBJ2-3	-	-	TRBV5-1	TGCGCCAGCAGCTTGGCCACAGATACGCAGTATTTT	CASSLATDTQYF
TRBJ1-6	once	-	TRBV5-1	TGCGCCAGCAGCTTGGCCGGAGGGGAAAATTCACCCCTCCACTTT	CASSLAGGENSPLHF
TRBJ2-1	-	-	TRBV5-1	TGCGCCAGCAGCTTGGAAGAGGGTAGCGGCAATGAGCAGTTCTTC	CASSLEEGSGNEQFF
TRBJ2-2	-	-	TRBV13	TGTGCCAGCAGGTTACAGGTTATCACCGGGGAGCTGTTTTTT	CASRLQVITGELFF
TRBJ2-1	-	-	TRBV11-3	TGTGCCAGCAGCTTAAACAGGGTAGGCAATGAGCAGTTCTTC	CASSLNRVGNEQFF
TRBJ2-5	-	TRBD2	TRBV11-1	TGTGCCAGCAGCAGCGGGGGAACCGAAGAGACCCAGTACTTC	CASSSGGTEETQYF
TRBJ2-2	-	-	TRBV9	TGTGCCAGCAGCGTAGCCCCCCTGGCCGGGGAGCTGTTTTTT	CASSVAPLAGELFF
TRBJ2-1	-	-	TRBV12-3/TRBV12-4	TGTGCCAGCAGTTTATATGGAGGACAAGACAATGAGCAGTTCTTC	CASSLYGGQDNEQFF
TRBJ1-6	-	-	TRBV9	TGTGCCAGCAGTCCAAGGGGTGATAATTCACCCCTCCACTTT	CASSPRGDNSPLHF
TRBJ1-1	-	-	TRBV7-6	TGTGCCAGCAGCTTACTTATAAACACTGAAGCTTTCTTT	CASSLLINTEAFF
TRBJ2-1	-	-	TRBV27	TGTGCCAGCAGTTTATTGGACGGTTCCTACAATGAGCAGTTCTTC	CASSLLDGSYNEQFF
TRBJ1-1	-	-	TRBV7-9	TGTGCCAGCAGCTTAGGGAGGGTGGACACTGAAGCTTTCTTT	CASSLGRVDTEAFF
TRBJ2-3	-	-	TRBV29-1	TGCAGCGTCACGATGCCAGGTCACACAGATACGCAGTATTTT	CSVTMPGHTDTQYF
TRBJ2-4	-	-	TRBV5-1	TGCGCCAGCAGCTTGGAATGGCACCAAAACATTCAGTACTTC	CASSLEWHQNIQYF
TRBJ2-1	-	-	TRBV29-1	TGCAGCGTTTACCTCCTAGCGAGCTCCTACAATGAGCAGTTCTTC	CSVYLLASSYNEQFF
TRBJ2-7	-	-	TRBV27	TGTGCCAGCAGTCCTATCGGGGCAGGGGAGGACGAGCAGTACTTC	CASSPIGAGEDEQYF
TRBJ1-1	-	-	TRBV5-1	TGCGCCAGCAGCTCGGTCGTCGGTACTACCACTGAAGCTTTCTTT	CASSSVVGTTTEAFF